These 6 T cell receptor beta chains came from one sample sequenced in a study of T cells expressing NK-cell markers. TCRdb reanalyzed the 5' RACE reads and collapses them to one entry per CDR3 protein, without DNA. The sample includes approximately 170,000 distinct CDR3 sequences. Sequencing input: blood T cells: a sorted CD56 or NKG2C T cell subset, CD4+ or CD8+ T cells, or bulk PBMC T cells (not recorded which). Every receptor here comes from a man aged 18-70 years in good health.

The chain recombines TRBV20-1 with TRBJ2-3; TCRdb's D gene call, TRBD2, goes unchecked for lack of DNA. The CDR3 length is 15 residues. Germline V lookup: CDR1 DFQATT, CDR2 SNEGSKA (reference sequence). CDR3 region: CSAQTSGASTDTQYF.

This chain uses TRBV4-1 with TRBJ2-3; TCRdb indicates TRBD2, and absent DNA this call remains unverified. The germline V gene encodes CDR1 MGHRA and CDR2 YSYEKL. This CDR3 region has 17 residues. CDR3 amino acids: CASSIRTSGGSTDTQYF.

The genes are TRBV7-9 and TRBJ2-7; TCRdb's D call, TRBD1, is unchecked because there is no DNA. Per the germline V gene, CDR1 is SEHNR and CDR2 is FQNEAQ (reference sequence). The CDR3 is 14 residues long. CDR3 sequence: CASSHPDRAYEQYF.

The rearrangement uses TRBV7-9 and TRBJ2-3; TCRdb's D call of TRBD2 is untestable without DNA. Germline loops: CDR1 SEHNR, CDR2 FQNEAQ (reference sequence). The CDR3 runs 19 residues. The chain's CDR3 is CASRMTSGGEFQNTDTQYF.

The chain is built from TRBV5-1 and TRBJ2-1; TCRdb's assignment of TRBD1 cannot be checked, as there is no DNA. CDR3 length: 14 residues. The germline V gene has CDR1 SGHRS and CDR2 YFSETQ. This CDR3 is CASSFRRGASEQFF.

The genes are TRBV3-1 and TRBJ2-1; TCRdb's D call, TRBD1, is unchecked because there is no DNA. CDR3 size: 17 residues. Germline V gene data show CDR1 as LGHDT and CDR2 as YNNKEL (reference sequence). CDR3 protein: CASSQGMSGLKDNEQFF.